What follows describes a single T cell receptor beta chain. Antigen: not known. One end of the junction fails to match germline, which may point to a read error. Within the sample, other DNA sequences also encode this same CDR3. All patients reached thyroid surgery having received no treatment beforehand. The sample belongs to a study of metastatic and nonmetastatic thyroid tumors. Overall study: The authors compared repertoires across blood and tumor or nodule tissue from malignant and benign thyroid patients. Study-level results: The study reportedly found significantly higher TCR beta diversity in malignant thyroid tumors than benign nodules, in blood and tumor.

The CDR3 runs to 15 residues. CDR1 DFQATT and CDR2 SNEGSKA come from the germline V gene (reference sequence). Authors' processing steps: Building a distant-metastasis classifier for papillary thyroid cancer drew on CDR3 differences across clinicopathological groups. TCRdb re-called the PCR reads with MiXCR. TCRdb's processing, not the study's, gives the V and J calls here. Of around 17,000 clones in the sample, about 25% are singletons; the top ten hold 15% to 17%. The rearrangement joins TRBV20-1 to TRBJ2-3, with D possibly TRBD1 on 7 matching bases. Sequencing input: adjacent normal tissue. The clonotype comes from a female donor with papillary thyroid cancer or a benign thyroid nodule (not recorded which). Some clones in this sample may be carry-over from other donors' samples. DNA for the CDR3: TGCAGTATAACCAGGGGGGAGGACCGCACAGATACACAGTATTTT. Translated: CSITRGEDRTDTQYF.